This TCR beta chain is drawn from a study of metastatic and nonmetastatic thyroid tumors. Regarding the study as a whole: Across blood and tumor, TCR beta diversity in malignant thyroid tumors was reportedly significantly higher than in benign nodules.

Germline CDR1 is SEHNR and CDR2 is FQNEAQ (reference sequence). Trimming cost V 5 bases and J 4 bases, with 13 bases left between them. CDR3 length: 14 amino acids. At least ten counts were recorded for this clone. As yet, its antigen is unknown. Thyroid surgery was preceded by no treatment in any patient. TCRdb re-analyzed the PCR reads using MiXCR. This sample yields fewer than 40,000 clones, of which about a sixth are seen a single time; about 6.8% belongs to the top ten. The chain combines TRBV7-9 with TRBJ2-3; D is possibly TRBD1 (6 bases). The clonotype was recovered from a male donor with papillary thyroid cancer or a benign thyroid nodule (not recorded which). Some clones in this sample may be carry-over from other donors' samples. Sequencing was performed on blood. This chain's CDR3 is CASSISQGSDTQYF. Here the CDR3 DNA reads TGTGCCAGCAGCATATCACAGGGTTCAGATACGCAGTATTTT.